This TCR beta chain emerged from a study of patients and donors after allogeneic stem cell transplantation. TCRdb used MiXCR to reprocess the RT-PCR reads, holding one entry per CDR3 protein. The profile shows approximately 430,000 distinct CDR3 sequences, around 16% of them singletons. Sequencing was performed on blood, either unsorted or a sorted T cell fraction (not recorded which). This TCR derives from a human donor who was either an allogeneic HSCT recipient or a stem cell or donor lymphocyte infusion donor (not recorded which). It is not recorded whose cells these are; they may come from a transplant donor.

CDR3 DNA: TGCGCCAGCAGCTTGGGGGACAGGGGACTAGCCAAAAACATTCAGTACTTC. Protein product: CASSLGDRGLAKNIQYF. The chain joins TRBV5-1 to TRBJ2-4; 10 bases align to TRBD1. V shed 0 bases and J 0 bases; nucleotides not matched to a gene: 3. CDR1 and CDR2 (germline): SGHRS, YFSETQ. CDR3 size: 17 residues.